This T cell receptor (beta chain) was retrieved from a study of regulatory T cells in long-lasting Graves disease. Background on the study: Persistent cases took antithyroid drugs over 5 years and stayed TSH receptor antibody positive.

Both iRepertoire HTBI primers and Arm-PCR of CDR3 regions were used to build the TCR beta libraries. MiXCR, applied by TCRdb to the multiplex PCR reads, yields one record per CDR3 protein. This sample has about 470,000 distinct CDR3 sequences, with 20% to 25% found just once. There are a few counts of this clonotype. Time point meaning: persistent/refractory GD, antithyroid drugs over 5 years with positive TRAb. The TCR library was prepared using RNA isolated from PBMCs. This specimen was peripheral blood mononuclear cells (PBMCs), taken when the disease was refractory, from a patient treated with antithyroid drugs. The source of this sequence is a female donor with Graves disease.

The CDR3, as DNA: TGTGCCAGCAGTTTAAAGGGCAACTCCTACGAGCAGTACTTC. This sequence encodes CASSLKGNSYEQYF. The rearrangement uses TRBV27 and TRBJ2-7; D is unclear. The CDR3 is 14 amino acids. V lost 2 bases and J lost 0, with 8 bases in between. The germline V gene encodes CDR1 MNHEY and CDR2 SMNVEV (reference sequence).